Listed here are 27 T cell receptor beta chains from one sample, sequenced in a study of T cells of healthy individuals (dated by TCRdb to the late 2010s). Libraries came from 5' RACE. TCRdb lists the instrument as Illumina MiSeq. The public reads were reanalyzed by TCRdb: fastp trimming at Q25, MiXCR alignment, in-frame beta chains only. Rows are combined by CDR3 protein, so each entry shows the most common genes and DNA. This sample lists about 60,000 distinct CDR3 sequences; under 20% were detected once. The top ten constitute approximately 4.8% of the sample. All receptors derive from a human donor in good health.

This rearrangement joins TRBV2 to TRBJ2-4; D is tentatively TRBD1 or TRBD2 (5 bases each). The germline V gene has CDR1 SNHLY and CDR2 FYNNEI. V dropped 3 bases and J dropped 9 bases, with 9 bases sitting between them. The CDR3 has 12 amino acids. CDR3 bases: TGTGCCAGCAGTGATGAGAGGGGCATTCAGTACTTC. Amino acid sequence: CASSDERGIQYF.

This clonotype was observed a few times. The gene calls are TRBV18 and TRBJ1-1; weak D call: TRBD1 (5 bases). Germline lookup yields CDR1 KGHSH and CDR2 LQKENI. This CDR3 comprises 15 residues. With 0 bases removed from V and 0 bases from J, the gap between germline ends came to 8 bases. In DNA, the CDR3 is TGTGCCAGCTCACCACCGGCAGGGATGAACACTGAAGCTTTCTTT. This encodes CASSPPAGMNTEAFF.

In this sample, this clonotype turned up a few times. This chain uses TRBV7-9 with TRBJ2-1; 7 positions match TRBD1. CDR3 size: 15 residues. After removal of 5 bases from V and 8 bases from J, the junction contained 12 bases not matched to a gene. Germline CDR1 and CDR2: SEHNR and FQNEAQ (reference sequence). The CDR3 protein is CASSRPGTEMYEQFF. Here the CDR3 DNA reads TGTGCCAGCAGCAGACCCGGGACAGAAATGTATGAGCAGTTCTTC.

This clonotype was found a few times. The V call is TRBV28, the J call TRBJ2-1, with D perhaps matching TRBD1 or TRBD2 (5 bases each). This CDR3 has 14 residues. V was pared by 6 bases and J by 6 bases, with 15 bases between. Germline loops: CDR1 MDHEN, CDR2 SYDVKM. CDR3 loop: CASRPPGAVNEQFF. The CDR3 bases are TGTGCCAGCAGGCCACCCGGGGCAGTCAATGAGCAGTTCTTC.

Only a few counts were recorded for this clonotype. V usage is TRBV6-5 and J usage is TRBJ2-7; D is unclear. The CDR3 has 15 residues. Germline V lookup: CDR1 MNHEY, CDR2 SVGAGI. V lost 0 bases, J lost 2 bases, and 11 bases lay in between. DNA for the CDR3: TGTGCCAGCAGTTACTCGGGTTGGGAAACCTACGAGCAGTACTTC. Protein: CASSYSGWETYEQYF.

The table lists this clonotype with many counts. The rearrangement links TRBV5-1 to TRBJ1-5; D not certain. CDR1 and CDR2 from the germline V gene are SGHRS and YFSETQ. The CDR3 runs to 15 residues. Trimming shortened V by 2 bases and J by 1 base, and 10 bases separated the two germline ends. In nucleotides, the CDR3 is TGCGCCAGCAGCTTCGAGGGAGAGAGCAATCAGCCCCAGCATTTT. Protein: CASSFEGESNQPQHF.

This clonotype came up a few times. This chain joins TRBV29-1 and TRBJ2-1; 13 bases match TRBD2. J lost 2 bases, V lost 1 base, and 2 bases had no gene match. The CDR3 runs to 16 residues. Germline V gene data show CDR1 as SQVTM and CDR2 as ANQGSEA. The CDR3 nucleotides read TGCAGCGTTGAAGGGACTAGCGGGAGCCCCTACAATGAGCAGTTCTTC. Protein: CSVEGTSGSPYNEQFF.

This clonotype was seen only a few times. This chain links TRBV6-6 with TRBJ2-7; no clear D. Trimming left V 4 bases short and J 9 bases short, with 13 bases between. CDR1 is MNHNY, CDR2 SVGAGI, per germline (reference sequence). This CDR3 has 12 residues. The CDR3 DNA sequence: TGTGCCAGCAGTTGGCCGGGTGGTGGGCAGTACTTC. Translated, it gives CASSWPGGGQYF.

This CDR3 is CASSFGGEMQYF. The DNA for the CDR3 is TGTGCCAGCAGCTTTGGGGGGGAAATGCAGTACTTC. The chain uses TRBV7-9 and TRBJ2-7, with TRBD2 matching 7 bases. CDR1 and CDR2 (germline): SEHNR, FQNEAQ (reference sequence). The CDR3 has 12 residues. The V and J ends lost 3 bases and 9 bases, in that order; junction bases with no gene match: 5.

V usage is TRBV2 and J usage is TRBJ1-1; D perhaps matches TRBD1 (5 bases). The V gene lost 0 bases and the J gene lost 10 bases, with 12 bases spanning the gap. CDR1 SNHLY and CDR2 FYNNEI come from the germline V gene. The CDR3 runs 13 residues. CDR3 sequence reads: CASSEAQAGRAFF. CDR3 nucleotides: TGTGCCAGCAGTGAAGCGCAGGCAGGGAGAGCTTTCTTT. Drawing the rest from reference TRBV2 and TRBJ1-1, the complete variable domain is EPEVTQTPSHQVTQMGQEVILRCVPISNHLYFYWYRQILGQKVEFLVSFYNNEISEKSEIFDDQFSVERPDGSNFTLKIRSTKLEDSAMYFCASSEAQAGRAFFGQGTRLTVV.

This clonotype was observed many times. V gene TRBV12-3 or TRBV12-4 combines with J gene TRBJ2-7; 9 positions match TRBD1. V lost 4 bases, J lost 3 bases, and 7 bases stayed unmatched. The CDR3 consists of 15 residues. CDR3: CASSSPGQGYYEQYF. CDR3 in DNA: TGTGCCAGCAGTTCCCCGGGACAGGGCTACTACGAGCAGTACTTC.

This clonotype has a count of ten or more. V usage is TRBV5-4 and J usage is TRBJ2-4; D call uncertain. CDR1 is SGHNT and CDR2 is YYREEE in the germline V gene (reference sequence). The CDR3 has 16 residues. V lost 3 bases and J lost 0, with 13 bases in between. CDR3 nucleotides: TGTGCCAGCAGCTCCCGAGAGACCTTAGCCAAAAACATTCAGTACTTC. It is translated as CASSSRETLAKNIQYF.

This chain uses TRBV28 with TRBJ2-1; unclear D gene. V lost 6 bases and J lost 4, with 16 bases in between. CDR1 and CDR2 from the germline V gene are MDHEN and SYDVKM. The CDR3 has 15 amino acids. Here the CDR3 DNA reads TGTGCCAGCAGGGGCCCTACTACCTTTTACAATGAGCAGTTCTTC. Translated: CASRGPTTFYNEQFF.

This clonotype was counted only a few times. The chain recombines TRBV6-5 with TRBJ2-3; D call uncertain. The ends were cut back, 6 bases at V and 0 bases at J, with 10 bases in the middle. CDR1 and CDR2 from the germline V gene are MNHEY and SVGAGI. The CDR3 is 14 amino acids. CDR3 protein: CASRGSYSTDTQYF. CDR3 DNA sequence: TGTGCCAGCAGAGGATCCTATAGCACAGATACGCAGTATTTT.

The chain carries TRBV7-2 and TRBJ2-3, with TRBD2 identical over 9 bases. V was pared by 5 bases and J by 1 base, with 4 bases of the junction left unmatched. This CDR3 comprises 15 residues. Germline V gives CDR1 SGHTA, CDR2 FQGNSA. CDR3 sequence reads: CASSTRTSGTDTQYF. The CDR3 DNA reads TGTGCCAGCAGCACCCGGACTAGCGGCACAGATACGCAGTATTTT.

This clonotype was found many times. J is TRBJ1-1 and V is TRBV18, with D uncertain. CDR1 is KGHSH, CDR2 LQKENI, per germline. The V end lost 2 bases, the J end lost 0 bases, and 10 bases lay between the germline ends. The CDR3 is made up of 15 amino acids. The CDR3 region has the DNA TGTGCCAGCTCACCAACAGATTCCCTGAACACTGAAGCTTTCTTT. It is translated as CASSPTDSLNTEAFF. Combining the CDR3 with reference TRBV18 and TRBJ1-1 gives the whole variable domain NAGVMQNPRHLVRRRGQEARLRCSPMKGHSHVYWYRQLPEEGLKFMVYLQKENIIDESGMPKERFSAEFPKEGPSILRIQQVVRGDSAAYFCASSPTDSLNTEAFFGQGTRLTVV.

In its sample, this clonotype was seen many times. The CDR3 is CSGDRGGTGYGYTF. The CDR3 nucleotides read TGCAGTGGTGACAGGGGGGGCACGGGCTATGGCTACACCTTC. The chain employs TRBV20-1 and TRBJ1-2; TRBD1 agrees at 9 bases. Unmatched junction bases numbered 10, after V lost 7 bases and J lost 4 bases. This CDR3 is built from 14 residues. CDR1 is DFQATT, CDR2 SNEGSKA, per germline (reference sequence).

This clonotype was recorded many times. The chain joins TRBV20-1 to TRBJ2-3; TRBD2 aligns across 9 bases. Germline V gene sequence: CDR1 DFQATT, CDR2 SNEGSKA (reference sequence). J gave up 9 bases and V 6 bases, and 10 bases lay outside the gene matches. The CDR3 loop spans 13 amino acids. The CDR3 DNA follows: TGCAGTGCCGAACCTTGGCGGGGGGGCACGCAGTATTTT. Translated: CSAEPWRGGTQYF.

The chain is built from TRBV25-1 and TRBJ2-4; D is uncertain. V lost 5 bases, J lost 0 bases, and 8 bases lay in between. The germline CDR1 and CDR2 sequences are MGHDK and SYGVNS. The CDR3 is 14 residues long. CDR3 sequence reads: CASSYVGAKNIQYF. The CDR3 DNA reads as TGTGCCAGCAGTTATGTGGGAGCCAAAAACATTCAGTACTTC.

Only a few counts were recorded for this clonotype. V usage is TRBV2 and J usage is TRBJ2-3; possible D gene TRBD2, 5 bases. CDR1 and CDR2 from the germline V gene are SNHLY and FYNNEI. The CDR3 spans 16 residues. V lost 6 bases, J lost 5 bases, and 21 bases lay in between. The CDR3 loop reads CASRPRSGNPQDTQYF. The CDR3 region has the DNA TGTGCCAGCAGGCCCCGCAGCGGCAACCCCCAAGATACGCAGTATTTT.

This clonotype was counted ten times or more. V usage is TRBV5-6 and J usage is TRBJ2-7; no clear D. The length of the CDR3 is 14 residues. The V gene's germline CDR1 is SGHDT and CDR2 YYEEEE. V lost 0 bases and J lost 5, with 12 bases in between. Here the CDR3 DNA reads TGTGCCAGCAGCTTGGGGTTAATGAGAGACGAGCAGTACTTC. Protein product: CASSLGLMRDEQYF.

This clonotype was recorded many times. CDR3 bases: TGCAGCGTTAAAAGGGGGCCCAATGAGCAGTTCTTC. This encodes CSVKRGPNEQFF. V gene TRBV29-1 combines with J gene TRBJ2-1, with 7 bases fitting TRBD1. The CDR3 runs 12 residues. After removal of 5 bases from V and 6 bases from J, the junction contained 4 bases not matched to a gene. Germline lookup yields CDR1 SQVTM and CDR2 ANQGSEA.

The sample holds many counts of this clonotype. The chain carries TRBV20-1 and TRBJ1-2; 11 nucleotides agree with TRBD1. Looked up from germline, CDR1 is DFQATT and CDR2 is SNEGSKA (reference sequence). CDR3 length equals 13 residues. Trimming cost V 5 bases and J 3 bases; bases outside gene matches: 2. The CDR3 bases are TGCAGTGCTCGGACAGGGGGCTACTATGGCTACACCTTC. This gives the protein CSARTGGYYGYTF.

This clonotype was counted ten times or more. The chain has TRBV20-1 and TRBJ2-5; tentatively, D is TRBD1 (6 bases). Trimming stripped 6 bases from V and 4 bases from J, with 18 bases between. Germline assignment: CDR1 DFQATT and CDR2 SNEGSKA (reference sequence). The CDR3 is 14 amino acids. CDR3 sequence reads: CSASTGIRRETQYF. The CDR3 DNA sequence: TGCAGTGCCTCTACAGGGATTAGGAGAGAGACCCAGTACTTC.

A few counts support this clonotype. The V gene is TRBV7-2, the J gene TRBJ2-3; the D is unclear. Germline lookup yields CDR1 SGHTA and CDR2 FQGNSA. The germline V and J ends were trimmed by 7 bases and 4 bases, with 18 bases remaining between them. This CDR3 comprises 15 residues. CDR3 protein: CASTLPRGRADTQYF. The CDR3 DNA is TGTGCCAGCACCCTACCTCGAGGACGAGCAGATACGCAGTATTTT.

The chain links TRBV6-5 to TRBJ2-1, with a tentative D call TRBD1 (6 bases). The germline gives CDR1 MNHEY, CDR2 SVGAGI. V dropped 8 bases and J dropped 3 bases, with 14 bases sitting between them. The CDR3 contains 14 residues. DNA for the CDR3: TGTGCCAGCCGGGACAACCGGGGCTACAATGAGCAGTTCTTC. Its protein is CASRDNRGYNEQFF.

In its sample, this clonotype was seen many times. The chain combines TRBV28 with TRBJ1-4; TRBD1 is a possible D gene (6 bases). Germline lookup yields CDR1 MDHEN and CDR2 SYDVKM. There are 14 residues in the CDR3. With 6 bases removed from V and 3 bases from J, the gap between germline ends came to 11 bases. The CDR3 sequence is CASSQQGPNEKLFF. In nucleotides, the CDR3 is TGTGCCAGCAGCCAACAGGGCCCTAATGAAAAACTGTTTTTT.